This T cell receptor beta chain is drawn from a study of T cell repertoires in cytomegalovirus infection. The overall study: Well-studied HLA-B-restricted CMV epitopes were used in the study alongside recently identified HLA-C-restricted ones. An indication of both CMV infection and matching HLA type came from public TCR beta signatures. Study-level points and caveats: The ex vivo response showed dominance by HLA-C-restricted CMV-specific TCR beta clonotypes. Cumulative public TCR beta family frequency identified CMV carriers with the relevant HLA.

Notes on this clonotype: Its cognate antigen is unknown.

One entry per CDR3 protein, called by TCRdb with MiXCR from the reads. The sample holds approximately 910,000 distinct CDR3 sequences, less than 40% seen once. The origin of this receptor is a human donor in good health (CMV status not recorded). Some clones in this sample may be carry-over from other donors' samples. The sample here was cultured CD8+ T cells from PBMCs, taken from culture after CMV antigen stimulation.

The chain's CDR3 is CASSYGPSGYEQYV. CDR3 sequence (DNA): TGTGCCAGCAGTTACGGACCCTCGGGCTACGAGCAGTACGTC. The chain uses TRBV6-8 and TRBJ2-7, with D unresolved. Germline assignment: CDR1 MNHGY and CDR2 SAAAGT. Trimming cost V 2 bases and J 3 bases, with 11 bases left between them. The CDR3 is 14 residues long.